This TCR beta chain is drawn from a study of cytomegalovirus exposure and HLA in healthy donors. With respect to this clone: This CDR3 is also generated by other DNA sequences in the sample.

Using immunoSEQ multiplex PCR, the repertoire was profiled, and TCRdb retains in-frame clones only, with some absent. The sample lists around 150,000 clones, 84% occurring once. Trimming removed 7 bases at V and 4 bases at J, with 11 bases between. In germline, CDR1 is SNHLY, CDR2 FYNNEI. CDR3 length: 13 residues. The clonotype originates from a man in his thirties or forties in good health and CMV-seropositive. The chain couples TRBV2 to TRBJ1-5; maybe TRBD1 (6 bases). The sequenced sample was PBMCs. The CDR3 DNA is TGTGCCAGCAATGGACAGTTGAATCAGCCCCAGCATTTT. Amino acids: CASNGQLNQPQHF. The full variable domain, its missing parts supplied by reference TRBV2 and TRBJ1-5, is EPEVTQTPSHQVTQMGQEVILRCVPISNHLYFYWYRQILGQKVEFLVSFYNNEISEKSEIFDDQFSVERPDGSNFTLKIRSTKLEDSAMYFCASNGQLNQPQHFGDGTRLSIL.